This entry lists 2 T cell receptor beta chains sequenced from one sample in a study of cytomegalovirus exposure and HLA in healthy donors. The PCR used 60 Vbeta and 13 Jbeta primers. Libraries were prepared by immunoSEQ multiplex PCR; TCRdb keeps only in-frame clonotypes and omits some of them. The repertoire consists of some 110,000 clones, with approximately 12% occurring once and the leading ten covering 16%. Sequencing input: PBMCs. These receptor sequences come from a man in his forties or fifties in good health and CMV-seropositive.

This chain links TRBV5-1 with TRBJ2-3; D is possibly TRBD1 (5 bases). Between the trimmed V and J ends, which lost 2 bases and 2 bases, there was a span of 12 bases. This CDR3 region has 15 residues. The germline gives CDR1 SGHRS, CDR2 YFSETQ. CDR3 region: CASSFNLGDTDTQYF. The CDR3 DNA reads TGCGCCAGCAGCTTTAACTTAGGGGACACAGATACGCAGTATTTT. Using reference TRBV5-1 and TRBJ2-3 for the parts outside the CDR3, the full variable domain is KAGVTQTPRYLIKTRGQQVTLSCSPISGHRSVSWYQQTPGQGLQFLFEYFSETQRNKGNFPGRFSGRQFSNSRSEMNVSTLELGDSALYLCASSFNLGDTDTQYFGPGTRLTVL.

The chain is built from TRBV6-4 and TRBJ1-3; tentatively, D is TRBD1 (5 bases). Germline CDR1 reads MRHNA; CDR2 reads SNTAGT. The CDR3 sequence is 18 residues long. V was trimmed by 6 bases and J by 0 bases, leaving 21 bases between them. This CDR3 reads CASRLVLDSTHSGNTIYF. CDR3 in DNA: TGTGCCAGCAGACTCGTCCTTGACAGCACACACTCTGGAAACACCATATATTTT.